One sample yielded the 9 T cell receptor beta chains listed below, sequenced in a study of T cell repertoires in cytomegalovirus infection. Using its own MiXCR run on the reads, TCRdb lists one record per CDR3 protein. In the table there are approximately 500,000 distinct CDR3 sequences, about a quarter of which are singletons. Sequencing input: PBMCs. All receptors come from a human donor in good health (CMV status not recorded). Some clones in this sample may be carry-over from other donors' samples.

The gene calls are TRBV10-3 and TRBJ1-3; D ambiguous. The V and J ends lost 2 bases and 4 bases respectively, with 9 bases between them. The CDR3 is 14 amino acids. From germline, CDR1 is ENHRY and CDR2 SYGVKD. CDR3: CAISEDTRGNTIYF. CDR3 nucleotide sequence: TGTGCCATCAGTGAGGACACGAGGGGAAACACCATATATTTT.

At least ten counts were recorded for this clonotype. The V and J genes are TRBV7-2 and TRBJ2-7; D could derive from TRBD1 or TRBD2 (5 bases each). The CDR3 covers 15 residues. Trimming stripped 5 bases from V and 0 bases from J, with 14 bases between. Germline V gene lookup returns CDR1 SGHTA and CDR2 FQGNSA. The CDR3 nucleotides read TGTGCCAGCAGCAAGACAGCGGAGAGCTCCTACGAGCAGTACTTC. Encoded protein: CASSKTAESSYEQYF.

This clonotype was seen a few times. The rearrangement uses TRBV7-2 and TRBJ1-1; TRBD1 is a possible D gene (6 bases). Trimming took off 5 bases at V and 2 bases at J, with 21 bases between the two ends. This CDR3 is built from 17 residues. The germline V gene encodes CDR1 SGHTA and CDR2 FQGNSA. The CDR3 region has the DNA TGTGCCAGCAGCCCCCGCGGGGGGCCGATCCCAAACACTGAAGCTTTCTTT. Protein product: CASSPRGGPIPNTEAFF.

The chain couples TRBV5-1 to TRBJ1-6; D may be TRBD1 (5 bases). Trimming left V 3 bases short and J 8 bases short, with 15 bases between. The CDR3 sequence is 15 residues long. Per the germline V gene, CDR1 is SGHRS and CDR2 is YFSETQ. The CDR3 DNA follows: TGCGCCAGCAGCTCAAGGGGTCTGCGTGATTCACCCCTCCACTTT. Encoded protein: CASSSRGLRDSPLHF.

This clonotype was seen repeatedly, ten times or more. The V call is TRBV7-2, the J call TRBJ1-2; 11 nucleotides agree with TRBD1. The CDR3 is 14 amino acids. With 5 bases clipped from V and 7 bases from J, the junction kept 6 bases outside the gene matches. Germline V gene data show CDR1 as SGHTA and CDR2 as FQGNSA. In DNA form, the CDR3 reads TGTGCCAGCAGCCAGGACAGGGGGCATCGTGGCTACACCTTC. This translates into CASSQDRGHRGYTF.

The chain joins TRBV29-1 to TRBJ1-1; D uncertain. V lost 7 bases, J lost 0 bases, and 3 bases lay in between. Germline V gene lookup returns CDR1 SQVTM and CDR2 ANQGSEA. The CDR3 runs 10 residues. The CDR3 bases are TGCAGCGGTTTGAACACTGAAGCTTTCTTT. It specifies CSGLNTEAFF.

The chain combines TRBV7-8 with TRBJ2-2; D might be TRBD2 (6 bases). The CDR3 is 17 amino acids. Germline-derived CDR1 and CDR2 are SGHVS and FQNEAQ. V lost 2 bases to trimming and J lost 0 bases, with 13 bases between them. CDR3: CASSLTWAGSNTGELFF. The CDR3 coding sequence is TGTGCCAGCAGCTTAACTTGGGCGGGGTCGAACACCGGGGAGCTGTTTTTT.

This clonotype has a handful of counts. The chain couples TRBV5-5 to TRBJ2-1, with D hard to call. Germline CDR1 is SGHKS and CDR2 is YYEKEE (reference sequence). The CDR3 has 15 amino acids. V shed 0 bases and J shed 2 bases, with 9 bases lying between them. The DNA for the CDR3 is TGTGCCAGCAGCTTGGGCTTGGGAACCTACAATGAGCAGTTCTTC. As protein: CASSLGLGTYNEQFF. Supplemented by reference TRBV5-5 and TRBJ2-1, the full variable domain reads DAGVTQSPTHLIKTRGQQVTLRCSPISGHKSVSWYQQVLGQGPQFIFQYYEKEERGRGNFPDRFSARQFPNYSSELNVNALLLGDSALYLCASSLGLGTYNEQFFGPGTRLTVL.

This clonotype was counted a few times. The rearrangement joins TRBV5-1 to TRBJ2-1; D is uncertain. The CDR3 is 12 amino acids. CDR1 and CDR2 from the germline V gene are SGHRS and YFSETQ. V dropped 4 bases and J dropped 9 bases, with 11 bases sitting between them. The CDR3 nucleotides are TGCGCCAGCAGCACACGGACGAGTGAGCAGTTCTTC. This gives the protein CASSTRTSEQFF.